Listed here are 11 T cell receptor beta chains from one sample, sequenced in a study of cytotoxic CD8 clonotypes in ibrutinib-treated CLL. Method: immunoSEQ multiplex PCR; TCRdb's copy keeps in-frame clones and lacks some. This repertoire shows about 50,000 clones, around 53% found once; its top ten account for approximately 32%. Sample: PBMCs, taken after 12 months of ibrutinib treatment. These receptors were collected from a human donor with chronic lymphocytic leukemia.

This clone was observed a few times. The rearrangement links TRBV12-5 to TRBJ1-1, with TRBD1 matching over 8 bases. This CDR3 region has 12 residues. CDR1 and CDR2 from the germline V gene are LGHNT and FRNRAP. V dropped 3 bases and J dropped 11; count of bases not matched to a gene: 5. CDR3 residues: CASGFQGAFAFF. In DNA, the CDR3 is TGTGCTAGTGGTTTCCAGGGGGCTTTCGCTTTCTTT.

The rearrangement links TRBV2 to TRBJ1-5; D is unclear. This CDR3 region has 15 residues. Germline CDR1 SNHLY, CDR2 FYNNEI. V lost 4 bases and J lost 0, with 10 bases in between. CDR3 in amino acids: CASSVGLNSNQPQHF. CDR3 bases: TGTGCCAGCAGTGTCGGGCTTAATAGCAATCAGCCCCAGCATTTT. The full variable domain, with the rest looked up from reference TRBV2 and TRBJ1-5, is EPEVTQTPSHQVTQMGQEVILRCVPISNHLYFYWYRQILGQKVEFLVSFYNNEISEKSEIFDDQFSVERPDGSNFTLKIRSTKLEDSAMYFCASSVGLNSNQPQHFGDGTRLSIL.

The chain is built from TRBV27 and TRBJ2-7, with D unresolved. The CDR3 is 12 residues long. V shed 6 bases and J shed 0 bases, with 6 bases lying between them. Germline loops: CDR1 MNHEY, CDR2 SMNVEV (reference sequence). CDR3 coding DNA: TGTGCCAGCAGCCCCCCCTCCTACGAGCAGTACTTC. Its protein product is CASSPPSYEQYF.

This clone has only one observation. CDR3 residues: CASSWEGLDTEAFF. DNA for the CDR3: TGTGCCAGCAGCTGGGAGGGTTTGGACACTGAAGCTTTCTTT. This chain uses TRBV5-6 with TRBJ1-1, with D hard to call. Germline CDR1 is SGHDT and CDR2 is YYEEEE. V lost 3 bases and J 3 bases, leaving 12 bases between the germline ends. The CDR3 covers 14 residues.

The chain uses TRBV6-1 and TRBJ2-7, with 7 bases matching TRBD1. V gave up 5 bases and J gave up 4 bases; unmatched junction bases: 2. The CDR3 is 12 residues long. Germline V lookup: CDR1 MNHNS, CDR2 SASEGT. The CDR3 DNA sequence: TGTGCCAGCAGTCAACAGGGGTACGAGCAGTACTTC. Its protein is CASSQQGYEQYF.

The CDR3 is CASSPPRNSPLHF. Written as DNA, the CDR3 is TGTGCCAGCTCACCACCGAGGAATTCACCCCTCCACTTT. J is TRBJ1-6 and V is TRBV18; no clear D gene. CDR1 and CDR2 from the germline V gene are KGHSH and LQKENI. This CDR3 is built from 13 residues. The V end was cut by 0 bases, the J end by 7 bases, with 4 bases between.

The rearrangement links TRBV7-9 to TRBJ2-6; TRBD1 might be the D (7 bases). Germline V gene sequence: CDR1 SEHNR, CDR2 FQNEAQ (reference sequence). CDR3 size: 17 residues. Trimming took 6 bases from V and 0 from J, leaving 15 bases between them. The CDR3: CASSVRGTASGANVLTF. CDR3 DNA: TGTGCCAGCAGTGTCCGGGGGACAGCCTCTGGGGCCAACGTCCTGACTTTC.

CDR3 loop: CASSLRTGFETQYF. The CDR3 nucleotides are TGTGCCAGCAGTTTACGAACAGGGTTCGAGACCCAGTACTTC. V and J are TRBV27 and TRBJ2-5; tentatively, D is TRBD1 (6 bases). This CDR3 is built from 14 residues. Per the germline V gene, CDR1 is MNHEY and CDR2 is SMNVEV (reference sequence). V was trimmed by 2 bases and J by 5 bases, leaving 12 bases between them.

This clone was counted only a few times. The J gene is TRBJ1-2, the V gene TRBV28; tentative D call: TRBD1 (6 bases). The ends were cut back, 6 bases at V and 4 bases at J, with 12 bases in the middle. Looked up from germline, CDR1 is MDHEN and CDR2 is SYDVKM. The CDR3 has 13 residues. The CDR3 bases are TGTGCCAGCAGCGACAGGCATTCCTATGGCTACACCTTC. Translated: CASSDRHSYGYTF.

The chain couples TRBV18 to TRBJ1-2, with no clear D. The CDR3 totals 11 residues. V lost 3 bases and J 8 bases, leaving 7 bases between the germline ends. CDR1 is KGHSH, CDR2 LQKENI, per germline. CDR3 bases: TGTGCCAGCTCACCGGACCCCGGCTACACCTTC. Residues: CASSPDPGYTF.

This chain joins TRBV5-5 and TRBJ2-1; D is undetermined. The V gene lost 2 bases and the J gene lost 0 bases, with 9 bases spanning the gap. The V gene's germline CDR1 is SGHKS and CDR2 YYEKEE (reference sequence). The CDR3 sequence is 15 residues long. CDR3 DNA: TGTGCCAGCAGCTTTCCAGCGAGCTCCTACAATGAGCAGTTCTTC. Encoded protein: CASSFPASSYNEQFF.